The entry that follows covers one T cell receptor (beta chain) sequence. Its antigen is unknown. Repertoires were generated with immunoSEQ multiplex PCR, while TCRdb's copy carries only in-frame clones and drops some. Of roughly 32,000 clones detected, roughly 96% appear once; the ten largest clones hold around 0.15%. The source of the sample is a study of monozygotic twins with cystic fibrosis. Study observations and caveats: Low clonality (median roughly 0.009) suggested a mostly naive repertoire. Monozygotic CF twins shared more identical nucleotide clonotypes than unrelated patients.

The sample comprised blood. This clonotype originated in a girl aged 2 to 9 with cystic fibrosis.

The CDR3 DNA reads TGTGCCAGCAGCTTGGAGGGAGGCTATGGCTACACCTTC. It is translated as CASSLEGGYGYTF. This sequence joins TRBV5-6 and TRBJ1-2, with D unresolved. CDR1 is SGHDT and CDR2 is YYEEEE in the germline V gene. The CDR3 covers 13 residues. Trimming stripped 0 bases from V and 4 bases from J, with 7 bases between.